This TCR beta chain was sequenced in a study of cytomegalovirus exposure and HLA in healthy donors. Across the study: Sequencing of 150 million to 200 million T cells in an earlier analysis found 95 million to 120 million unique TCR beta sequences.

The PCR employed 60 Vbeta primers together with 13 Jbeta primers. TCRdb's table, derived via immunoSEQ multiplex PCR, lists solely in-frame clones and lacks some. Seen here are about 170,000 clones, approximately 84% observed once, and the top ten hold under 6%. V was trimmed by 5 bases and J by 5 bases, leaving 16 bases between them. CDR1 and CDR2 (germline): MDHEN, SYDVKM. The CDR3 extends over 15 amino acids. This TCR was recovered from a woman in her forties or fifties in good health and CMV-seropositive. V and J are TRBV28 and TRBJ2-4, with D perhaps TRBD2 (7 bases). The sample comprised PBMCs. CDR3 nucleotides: TGTGCCAGCAGTGTTAATCAGGGGAGGGAAAACATTCAGTACTTC. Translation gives CASSVNQGRENIQYF.